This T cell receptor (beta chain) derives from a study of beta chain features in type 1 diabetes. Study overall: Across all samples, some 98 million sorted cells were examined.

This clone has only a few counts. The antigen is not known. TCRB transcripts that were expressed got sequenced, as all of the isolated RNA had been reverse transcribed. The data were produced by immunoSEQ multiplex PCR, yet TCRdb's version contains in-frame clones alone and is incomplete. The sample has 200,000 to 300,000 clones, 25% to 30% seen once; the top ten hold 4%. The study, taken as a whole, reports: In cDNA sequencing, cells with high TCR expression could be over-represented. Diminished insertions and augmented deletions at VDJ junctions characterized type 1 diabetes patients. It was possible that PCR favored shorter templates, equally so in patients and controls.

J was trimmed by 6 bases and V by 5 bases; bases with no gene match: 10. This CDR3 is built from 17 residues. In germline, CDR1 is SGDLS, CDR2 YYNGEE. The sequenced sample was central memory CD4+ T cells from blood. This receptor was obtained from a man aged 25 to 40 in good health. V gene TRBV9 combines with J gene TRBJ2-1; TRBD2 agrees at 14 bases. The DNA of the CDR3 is TGTGCCAGCAGTGAGACTCCCGGGACTAGCGGGAGCAATGAGCAGTTCTTC. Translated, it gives CASSETPGTSGSNEQFF.